Below, 16 T cell receptor beta chains from the same sample are listed, as sequenced in a study of T cell responses to AZD1222 COVID-19 vaccine (dated by TCRdb to 2020 to 2022). Library method: the immunoSEQ multiplex PCR assay. TCRdb re-hosts the immuneACCESS table, in-frame sequences only. Its copies lack some clones; in the studies checked, an unresolved V gene accounts for under half of them, and the cause for the rest is not known. The sample includes tens of thousands of clones, with roughly 80% observed a single time. The ten largest clones represent roughly 28% of the sample. This sample's time point label indicates: about 28 days (+/-7) after the second vaccine dose. The sample's treatment or condition, from its label and the paper: meningococcal conjugate vaccine given as trial control. Material: peripheral blood, obtained 28 days after the second dose of the MenACWY control vaccine. Receptors originate from an adult who received the MenACWY meningococcal vaccine as a control.

The V and J genes are TRBV6-5 and TRBJ1-1; no firm D call. Trimming left V 8 bases short and J 7 bases short, with 17 bases between. CDR1 and CDR2 (germline): MNHEY, SVGAGI. This CDR3 is built from 13 residues. The CDR3 loop is CASGVDLTIEAFF. CDR3 nucleotide sequence: TGTGCCAGCGGGGTGGATCTGACAATTGAAGCTTTCTTT.

V usage is TRBV4-1 and J usage is TRBJ1-1; D is unclear. V lost 3 bases and J 1 base, leaving 12 bases between the germline ends. This CDR3 is built from 15 residues. Looked up from germline, CDR1 is MGHRA and CDR2 is YSYEKL. DNA for the CDR3: TGCGCCAGCAGCCACCTAGGACGGACGAACACTGAAGCTTTCTTT. Amino acids: CASSHLGRTNTEAFF.

CDR3 in amino acids: CATSSGTFGLVGNQPQHF. DNA of the CDR3: TGTGCCACCAGCAGCGGGACTTTCGGGTTAGTGGGCAATCAGCCCCAGCATTTT. The rearrangement joins TRBV15 to TRBJ1-5; D is possibly TRBD1 (5 bases). Trimming removed 3 bases at V and 2 bases at J, with 20 bases between. Germline assignment: CDR1 LNHNV and CDR2 YYDKDF (reference sequence). The CDR3 is 18 amino acids.

The rearrangement joins TRBV7-9 to TRBJ2-7, with 10 bases matching TRBD2. Germline V gives CDR1 SEHNR, CDR2 FQNEAQ (reference sequence). The CDR3 totals 19 residues. Trimming at V came to 5 bases and at J to 0 bases, leaving 16 bases not matched to a gene. CDR3 sequence: CASSRKVTSGRNSSYEQYF. The CDR3 DNA follows: TGTGCCAGCAGCAGGAAAGTGACTAGCGGGCGTAACAGCTCCTACGAGCAGTACTTC.

The rearrangement uses TRBV7-9 and TRBJ1-2; D unclear. With 3 bases removed from V and 4 bases from J, the gap between germline ends came to 9 bases. Looked up from germline, CDR1 is SEHNR and CDR2 is FQNEAQ (reference sequence). The CDR3 runs 13 residues. CDR3 nucleotide sequence: TGTGCCAGCAGCTTGGACGGACCCTATGGCTACACCTTC. Translation: CASSLDGPYGYTF.

The chain uses TRBV6-5 and TRBJ1-6, with TRBD1 identical over 7 bases. Trimming took 6 bases from V and 10 from J; bases not matched to a gene: 6. CDR3 length equals 13 residues. The germline CDR1 and CDR2 sequences are MNHEY and SVGAGI. CDR3 nucleotides: TGTGCCAGCAGCGACAGGGTGGGGTCACCCCTCCACTTT. Residues: CASSDRVGSPLHF.

This chain links TRBV27 with TRBJ2-2; TRBD1 agrees at 9 bases. Unmatched junction bases numbered 19, after V lost 6 bases and J lost 2 bases. Germline-derived CDR1 and CDR2 are MNHEY and SMNVEV (reference sequence). The CDR3 is 20 amino acids. Here the CDR3 reads CASRSYAGTGRLANTGELFF. The CDR3 DNA follows: TGTGCCAGCAGATCTTATGCCGGGACAGGGAGACTAGCAAACACCGGGGAGCTGTTTTTT.

This chain connects TRBV2 to TRBJ2-5; D is uncertain. In germline, CDR1 is SNHLY, CDR2 FYNNEI. V was trimmed by 5 bases and J by 4 bases, leaving 14 bases between them. The CDR3 covers 14 residues. The CDR3 region has the DNA TGTGCCAGCAGTTGGGGTCTTTCAGGAGAGACCCAGTACTTC. It translates to CASSWGLSGETQYF.

V usage is TRBV7-9 and J usage is TRBJ1-2, with D possibly TRBD1 on 6 matching bases. Looked up from germline, CDR1 is SEHNR and CDR2 is FQNEAQ (reference sequence). The CDR3 loop spans 12 amino acids. Trimming stripped 5 bases from V and 4 bases from J, with 8 bases between. CDR3 nucleotides: TGTGCCAGCAGCATGGACAGCTATGGCTACACCTTC. This gives the protein CASSMDSYGYTF.

The CDR3 DNA reads TGCAGTGCTAGTACCCCAACAGGGGACCTCAGAAGCACAGATACGCAGTATTTT. It specifies CSASTPTGDLRSTDTQYF. J is TRBJ2-3 and V is TRBV20-1; 7 bases line up with TRBD1. With 3 bases clipped from V and 0 bases from J, the junction kept 15 bases outside the gene matches. This CDR3 contains 18 residues. Germline V gene data show CDR1 as DFQATT and CDR2 as SNEGSKA (reference sequence).

The V gene is TRBV6-2 or TRBV6-3, the J gene TRBJ2-1, with 9 bases identical to TRBD2. Germline V lookup: CDR1 MNHEY, CDR2 SVGEGT. The CDR3 has 16 residues. The ends lost 5 bases at V and 9 bases at J; junction bases unmatched: 14. CDR3 protein: CASSGRGAGGDGEQFF. The CDR3 nucleotides are TGTGCCAGCAGTGGACGAGGGGCGGGAGGGGATGGTGAGCAGTTCTTC.

Turning to this clone: One end of the junction does not line up with germline, which may come from a read error. V gene TRBV27 combines with J gene TRBJ1-5; maybe TRBD1 (6 bases). The CDR3 runs 13 residues. CDR1 is MNHEY and CDR2 is SMNVEV in the germline V gene (reference sequence). CDR3 bases: TGTGCCAGCTGTTTAGTTGGGGGCGCGCCCCAGCATTTT. Translated: CASCLVGGAPQHF.

The chain is built from TRBV28 and TRBJ2-3; D remains unclear. Germline V CDR1 and CDR2: MDHEN, SYDVKM. This CDR3 has 16 residues. The ends were cut back, 3 bases at V and 0 bases at J, with 13 bases in the middle. CDR3 sequence reads: CASSFKDFWSTDTQYF. CDR3 in DNA: TGTGCCAGCAGTTTTAAAGATTTCTGGAGCACAGATACGCAGTATTTT.

This rearrangement joins TRBV6-1 to TRBJ2-1; D call uncertain. The CDR3 covers 16 residues. Germline V gene lookup returns CDR1 MNHNS and CDR2 SASEGT. Trimming removed 0 bases from V and 12 bases from J, with 21 bases in between. CDR3 bases: TGTGCCAGCAGTGAAGCGCTCGGCTCCCGGGCCTATGGGCAGTTCTTC. Translating gives CASSEALGSRAYGQFF.

V and J are TRBV29-1 and TRBJ2-1; the D gene is possibly TRBD2 (6 bases). CDR3 length: 12 amino acids. Per the germline V gene, CDR1 is SQVTM and CDR2 is ANQGSEA. V lost 8 bases and J 3 bases, leaving 11 bases between the germline ends. The CDR3 loop reads CSFGLSYNEQFF. CDR3 bases: TGCAGCTTTGGACTAAGCTACAATGAGCAGTTCTTC.

The gene calls are TRBV28 and TRBJ2-7; no clear D gene. Per the germline V gene, CDR1 is MDHEN and CDR2 is SYDVKM. Trimming removed 11 bases from V and 0 bases from J, with 20 bases in between. The CDR3 has 15 amino acids. CDR3 in amino acids: CASSTYRTASYEQYF. The DNA of the CDR3 is TGTGCCTCCTCCACTTACAGAACCGCCTCCTACGAGCAGTACTTC.